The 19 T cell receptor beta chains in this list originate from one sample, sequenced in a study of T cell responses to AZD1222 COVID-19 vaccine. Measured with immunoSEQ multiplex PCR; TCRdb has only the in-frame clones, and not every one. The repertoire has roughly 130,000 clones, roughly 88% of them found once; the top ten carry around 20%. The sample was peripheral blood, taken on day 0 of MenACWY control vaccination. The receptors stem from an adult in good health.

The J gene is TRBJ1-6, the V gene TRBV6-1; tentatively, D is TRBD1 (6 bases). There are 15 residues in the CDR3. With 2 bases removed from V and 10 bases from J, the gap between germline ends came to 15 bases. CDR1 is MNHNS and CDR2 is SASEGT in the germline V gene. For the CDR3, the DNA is TGTGCCAGCAGTGAACTCCAACAGGGTCACTCACCCCTCCACTTT. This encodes CASSELQQGHSPLHF.

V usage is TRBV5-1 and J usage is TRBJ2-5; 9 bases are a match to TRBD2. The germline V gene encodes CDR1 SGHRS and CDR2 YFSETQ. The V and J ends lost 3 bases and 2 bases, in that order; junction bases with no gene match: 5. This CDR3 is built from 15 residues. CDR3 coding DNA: TGCGCCAGCAGCTCCCTGCGGGAGGGACAAGAGACCCAGTACTTC. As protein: CASSSLREGQETQYF.

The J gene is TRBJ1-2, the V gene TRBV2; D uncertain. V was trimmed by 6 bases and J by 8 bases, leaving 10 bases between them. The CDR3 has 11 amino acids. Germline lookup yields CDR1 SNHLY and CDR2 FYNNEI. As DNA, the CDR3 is TGTGCCAGCAGGGACGTCACGGGCTACACCTTC. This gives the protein CASRDVTGYTF.

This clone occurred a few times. Here the CDR3 DNA reads TGTGCCAGCAGCCTTGACCGGGACAGTATTTATTCTGGCTACACCTTC. Translating it yields CASSLDRDSIYSGYTF. This chain uses TRBV7-9 with TRBJ1-2; 7 bases fit TRBD1. CDR3 length: 16 amino acids. Trimming at V came to 5 bases and at J to 7 bases, leaving 16 bases not matched to a gene. Germline V lookup: CDR1 SEHNR, CDR2 FQNEAQ (reference sequence).

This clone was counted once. The CDR3: CATSRAGQTYQETQYF. In DNA form, the CDR3 reads TGTGCCACCAGCAGGGCGGGACAGACGTACCAAGAGACCCAGTACTTC. This chain links TRBV15 with TRBJ2-5; D possibly corresponds to TRBD1 (7 bases). The length of the CDR3 is 16 residues. V shed 3 bases and J shed 0 bases, with 14 bases lying between them. Germline V gives CDR1 LNHNV, CDR2 YYDKDF (reference sequence).

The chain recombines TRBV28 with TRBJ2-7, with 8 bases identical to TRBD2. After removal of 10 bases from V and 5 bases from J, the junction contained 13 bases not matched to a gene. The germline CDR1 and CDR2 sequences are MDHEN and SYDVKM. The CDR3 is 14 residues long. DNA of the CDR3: TGTGCCACCCACGGGGGGGCAGGATCTCACGAGCAGTACTTC. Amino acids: CATHGGAGSHEQYF. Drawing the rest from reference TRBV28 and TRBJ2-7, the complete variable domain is DVKVTQSSRYLVKRTGEKVFLECVQDMDHENMFWYRQDPGLGLRLIYFSYDVKMKEKGDIPEGYSVSREKKERFSLILESASTNQTSMYLCATHGGAGSHEQYFGPGTRLTVT.

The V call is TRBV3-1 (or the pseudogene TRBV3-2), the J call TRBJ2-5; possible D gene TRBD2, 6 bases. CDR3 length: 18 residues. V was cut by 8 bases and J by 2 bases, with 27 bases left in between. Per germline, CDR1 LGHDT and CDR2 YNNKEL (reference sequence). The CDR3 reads CASEKSVSAGRFQETQYF. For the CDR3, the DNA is TGTGCCAGCGAGAAATCCGTAAGCGCGGGGCGTTTTCAAGAGACCCAGTACTTC.

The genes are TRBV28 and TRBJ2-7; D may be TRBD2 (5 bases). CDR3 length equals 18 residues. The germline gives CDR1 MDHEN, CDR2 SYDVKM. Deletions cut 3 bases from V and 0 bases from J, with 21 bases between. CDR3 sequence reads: CASSFTYGLRVSSYEQYF. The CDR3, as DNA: TGTGCCAGCAGTTTCACCTACGGATTGCGGGTAAGCTCCTACGAGCAGTACTTC.

The CDR3, as DNA: TGCGCCAGCAGCCAAGTCAGAGTCGCCTACGAGCAGTACTTC. It translates to CASSQVRVAYEQYF. The genes are TRBV4-1 and TRBJ2-7; the D is unclear. CDR1 is MGHRA and CDR2 is YSYEKL in the germline V gene. V dropped 1 base and J dropped 2 bases, with 9 bases sitting between them. CDR3 length: 14 residues.

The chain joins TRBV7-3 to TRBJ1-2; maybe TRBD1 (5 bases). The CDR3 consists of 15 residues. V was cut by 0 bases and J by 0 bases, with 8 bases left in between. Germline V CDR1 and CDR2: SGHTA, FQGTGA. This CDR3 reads CASSLTAGTNYGYTF. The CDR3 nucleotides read TGTGCCAGCAGCTTAACGGCAGGGACTAACTATGGCTACACCTTC.

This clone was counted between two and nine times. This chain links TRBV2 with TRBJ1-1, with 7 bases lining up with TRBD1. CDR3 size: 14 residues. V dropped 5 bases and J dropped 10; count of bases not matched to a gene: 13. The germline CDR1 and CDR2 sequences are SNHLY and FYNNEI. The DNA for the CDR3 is TGTGCCAGCAGTCCAGACAGGGTCAAAGAGGGAGCTTTCTTT. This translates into CASSPDRVKEGAFF.

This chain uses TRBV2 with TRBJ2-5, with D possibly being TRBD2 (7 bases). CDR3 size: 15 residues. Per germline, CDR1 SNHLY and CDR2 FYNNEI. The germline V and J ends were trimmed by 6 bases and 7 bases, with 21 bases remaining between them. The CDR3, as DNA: TGTGCCAGCAGAGACACAGGGCCTGGGGGGGGGACCCAGTACTTC. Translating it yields CASRDTGPGGGTQYF.

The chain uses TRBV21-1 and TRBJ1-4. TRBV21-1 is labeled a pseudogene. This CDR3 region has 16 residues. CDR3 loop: CASSKFLGIEEEKLFF. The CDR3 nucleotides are TGTGCCAGCAGCAAATTTTTGGGGATAGAAGAGGAAAAACTGTTTTTT.

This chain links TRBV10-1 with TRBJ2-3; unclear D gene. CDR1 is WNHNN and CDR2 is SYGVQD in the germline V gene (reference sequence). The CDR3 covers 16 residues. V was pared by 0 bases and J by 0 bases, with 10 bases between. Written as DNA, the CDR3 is TGCGCCAGCAGTGAGTCGCAGCACATCAGCACAGATACGCAGTATTTT. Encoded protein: CASSESQHISTDTQYF.

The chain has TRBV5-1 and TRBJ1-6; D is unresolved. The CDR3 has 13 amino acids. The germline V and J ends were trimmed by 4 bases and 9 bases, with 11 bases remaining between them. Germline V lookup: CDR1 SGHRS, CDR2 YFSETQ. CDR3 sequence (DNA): TGCGCCAGCAGCGAGGGAGAGGGTTCACCCCTCCACTTT. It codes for CASSEGEGSPLHF. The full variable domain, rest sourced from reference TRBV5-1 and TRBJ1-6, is KAGVTQTPRYLIKTRGQQVTLSCSPISGHRSVSWYQQTPGQGLQFLFEYFSETQRNKGNFPGRFSGRQFSNSRSEMNVSTLELGDSALYLCASSEGEGSPLHFGNGTRLTVT.

CDR3 sequence reads: CASSHDTALGSYNEQFF. In nucleotides, the CDR3 is TGTGCCAGCAGCCACGATACGGCACTGGGTTCCTACAATGAGCAGTTCTTC. The chain links TRBV5-4 to TRBJ2-1; D call uncertain. V was clipped by 4 bases and J by 1 base, with 18 bases between them. Germline V gene lookup returns CDR1 SGHNT and CDR2 YYREEE (reference sequence). The CDR3 consists of 17 residues. The variable domain in full, with the rest retrieved from reference TRBV5-4 and TRBJ2-1, is ETGVTQSPTHLIKTRGQQVTLRCSSQSGHNTVSWYQQALGQGPQFIFQYYREEENGRGNFPPRFSGLQFPNYSSELNVNALELDDSALYLCASSHDTALGSYNEQFFGPGTRLTVL.

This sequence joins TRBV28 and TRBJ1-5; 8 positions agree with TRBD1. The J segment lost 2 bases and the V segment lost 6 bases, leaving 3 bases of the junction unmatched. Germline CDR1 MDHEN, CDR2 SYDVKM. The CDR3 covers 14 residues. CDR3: CASRPGQGNQPQHF. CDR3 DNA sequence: TGTGCCAGCAGGCCGGGACAGGGCAATCAGCCCCAGCATTTT.

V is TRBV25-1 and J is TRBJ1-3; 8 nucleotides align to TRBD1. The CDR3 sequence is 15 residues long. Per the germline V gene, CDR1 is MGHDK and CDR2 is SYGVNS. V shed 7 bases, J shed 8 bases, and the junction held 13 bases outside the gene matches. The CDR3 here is CASTRPPGTGDTIYF. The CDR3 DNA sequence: TGTGCCAGCACTCGCCCCCCAGGGACAGGCGACACCATATATTTT.

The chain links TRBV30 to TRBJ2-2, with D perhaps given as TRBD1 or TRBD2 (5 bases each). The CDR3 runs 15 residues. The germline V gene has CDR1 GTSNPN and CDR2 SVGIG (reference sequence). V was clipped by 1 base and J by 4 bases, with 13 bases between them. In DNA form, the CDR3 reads TGTGCCTGGAGTGGGGGGACCGGGCCCACCGGGGAGCTGTTTTTT. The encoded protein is CAWSGGTGPTGELFF.